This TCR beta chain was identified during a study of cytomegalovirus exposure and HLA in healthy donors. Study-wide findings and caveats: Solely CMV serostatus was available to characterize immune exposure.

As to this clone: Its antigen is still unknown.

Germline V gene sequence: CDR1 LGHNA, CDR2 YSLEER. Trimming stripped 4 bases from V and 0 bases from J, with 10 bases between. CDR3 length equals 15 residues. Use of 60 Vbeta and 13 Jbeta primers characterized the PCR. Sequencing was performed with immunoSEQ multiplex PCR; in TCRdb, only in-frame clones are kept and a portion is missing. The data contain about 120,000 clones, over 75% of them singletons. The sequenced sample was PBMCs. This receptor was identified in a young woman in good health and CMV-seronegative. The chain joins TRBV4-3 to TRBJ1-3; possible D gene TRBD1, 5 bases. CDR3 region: CASSPGSSSGNTIYF. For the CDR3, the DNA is TGCGCCAGCAGCCCAGGGTCTAGCTCTGGAAACACCATATATTTT.